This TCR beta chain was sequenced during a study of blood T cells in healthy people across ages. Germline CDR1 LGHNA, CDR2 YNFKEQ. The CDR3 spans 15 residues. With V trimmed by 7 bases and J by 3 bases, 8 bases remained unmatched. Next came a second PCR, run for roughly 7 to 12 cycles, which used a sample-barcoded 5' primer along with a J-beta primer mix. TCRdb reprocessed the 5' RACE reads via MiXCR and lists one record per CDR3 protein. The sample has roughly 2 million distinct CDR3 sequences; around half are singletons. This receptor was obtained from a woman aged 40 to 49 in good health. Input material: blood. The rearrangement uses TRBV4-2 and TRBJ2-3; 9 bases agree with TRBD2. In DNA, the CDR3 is TGTGCCAGCACCACCGAGCGGGGGGCTACAGATACGCAGTATTTT. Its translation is CASTTERGATDTQYF.